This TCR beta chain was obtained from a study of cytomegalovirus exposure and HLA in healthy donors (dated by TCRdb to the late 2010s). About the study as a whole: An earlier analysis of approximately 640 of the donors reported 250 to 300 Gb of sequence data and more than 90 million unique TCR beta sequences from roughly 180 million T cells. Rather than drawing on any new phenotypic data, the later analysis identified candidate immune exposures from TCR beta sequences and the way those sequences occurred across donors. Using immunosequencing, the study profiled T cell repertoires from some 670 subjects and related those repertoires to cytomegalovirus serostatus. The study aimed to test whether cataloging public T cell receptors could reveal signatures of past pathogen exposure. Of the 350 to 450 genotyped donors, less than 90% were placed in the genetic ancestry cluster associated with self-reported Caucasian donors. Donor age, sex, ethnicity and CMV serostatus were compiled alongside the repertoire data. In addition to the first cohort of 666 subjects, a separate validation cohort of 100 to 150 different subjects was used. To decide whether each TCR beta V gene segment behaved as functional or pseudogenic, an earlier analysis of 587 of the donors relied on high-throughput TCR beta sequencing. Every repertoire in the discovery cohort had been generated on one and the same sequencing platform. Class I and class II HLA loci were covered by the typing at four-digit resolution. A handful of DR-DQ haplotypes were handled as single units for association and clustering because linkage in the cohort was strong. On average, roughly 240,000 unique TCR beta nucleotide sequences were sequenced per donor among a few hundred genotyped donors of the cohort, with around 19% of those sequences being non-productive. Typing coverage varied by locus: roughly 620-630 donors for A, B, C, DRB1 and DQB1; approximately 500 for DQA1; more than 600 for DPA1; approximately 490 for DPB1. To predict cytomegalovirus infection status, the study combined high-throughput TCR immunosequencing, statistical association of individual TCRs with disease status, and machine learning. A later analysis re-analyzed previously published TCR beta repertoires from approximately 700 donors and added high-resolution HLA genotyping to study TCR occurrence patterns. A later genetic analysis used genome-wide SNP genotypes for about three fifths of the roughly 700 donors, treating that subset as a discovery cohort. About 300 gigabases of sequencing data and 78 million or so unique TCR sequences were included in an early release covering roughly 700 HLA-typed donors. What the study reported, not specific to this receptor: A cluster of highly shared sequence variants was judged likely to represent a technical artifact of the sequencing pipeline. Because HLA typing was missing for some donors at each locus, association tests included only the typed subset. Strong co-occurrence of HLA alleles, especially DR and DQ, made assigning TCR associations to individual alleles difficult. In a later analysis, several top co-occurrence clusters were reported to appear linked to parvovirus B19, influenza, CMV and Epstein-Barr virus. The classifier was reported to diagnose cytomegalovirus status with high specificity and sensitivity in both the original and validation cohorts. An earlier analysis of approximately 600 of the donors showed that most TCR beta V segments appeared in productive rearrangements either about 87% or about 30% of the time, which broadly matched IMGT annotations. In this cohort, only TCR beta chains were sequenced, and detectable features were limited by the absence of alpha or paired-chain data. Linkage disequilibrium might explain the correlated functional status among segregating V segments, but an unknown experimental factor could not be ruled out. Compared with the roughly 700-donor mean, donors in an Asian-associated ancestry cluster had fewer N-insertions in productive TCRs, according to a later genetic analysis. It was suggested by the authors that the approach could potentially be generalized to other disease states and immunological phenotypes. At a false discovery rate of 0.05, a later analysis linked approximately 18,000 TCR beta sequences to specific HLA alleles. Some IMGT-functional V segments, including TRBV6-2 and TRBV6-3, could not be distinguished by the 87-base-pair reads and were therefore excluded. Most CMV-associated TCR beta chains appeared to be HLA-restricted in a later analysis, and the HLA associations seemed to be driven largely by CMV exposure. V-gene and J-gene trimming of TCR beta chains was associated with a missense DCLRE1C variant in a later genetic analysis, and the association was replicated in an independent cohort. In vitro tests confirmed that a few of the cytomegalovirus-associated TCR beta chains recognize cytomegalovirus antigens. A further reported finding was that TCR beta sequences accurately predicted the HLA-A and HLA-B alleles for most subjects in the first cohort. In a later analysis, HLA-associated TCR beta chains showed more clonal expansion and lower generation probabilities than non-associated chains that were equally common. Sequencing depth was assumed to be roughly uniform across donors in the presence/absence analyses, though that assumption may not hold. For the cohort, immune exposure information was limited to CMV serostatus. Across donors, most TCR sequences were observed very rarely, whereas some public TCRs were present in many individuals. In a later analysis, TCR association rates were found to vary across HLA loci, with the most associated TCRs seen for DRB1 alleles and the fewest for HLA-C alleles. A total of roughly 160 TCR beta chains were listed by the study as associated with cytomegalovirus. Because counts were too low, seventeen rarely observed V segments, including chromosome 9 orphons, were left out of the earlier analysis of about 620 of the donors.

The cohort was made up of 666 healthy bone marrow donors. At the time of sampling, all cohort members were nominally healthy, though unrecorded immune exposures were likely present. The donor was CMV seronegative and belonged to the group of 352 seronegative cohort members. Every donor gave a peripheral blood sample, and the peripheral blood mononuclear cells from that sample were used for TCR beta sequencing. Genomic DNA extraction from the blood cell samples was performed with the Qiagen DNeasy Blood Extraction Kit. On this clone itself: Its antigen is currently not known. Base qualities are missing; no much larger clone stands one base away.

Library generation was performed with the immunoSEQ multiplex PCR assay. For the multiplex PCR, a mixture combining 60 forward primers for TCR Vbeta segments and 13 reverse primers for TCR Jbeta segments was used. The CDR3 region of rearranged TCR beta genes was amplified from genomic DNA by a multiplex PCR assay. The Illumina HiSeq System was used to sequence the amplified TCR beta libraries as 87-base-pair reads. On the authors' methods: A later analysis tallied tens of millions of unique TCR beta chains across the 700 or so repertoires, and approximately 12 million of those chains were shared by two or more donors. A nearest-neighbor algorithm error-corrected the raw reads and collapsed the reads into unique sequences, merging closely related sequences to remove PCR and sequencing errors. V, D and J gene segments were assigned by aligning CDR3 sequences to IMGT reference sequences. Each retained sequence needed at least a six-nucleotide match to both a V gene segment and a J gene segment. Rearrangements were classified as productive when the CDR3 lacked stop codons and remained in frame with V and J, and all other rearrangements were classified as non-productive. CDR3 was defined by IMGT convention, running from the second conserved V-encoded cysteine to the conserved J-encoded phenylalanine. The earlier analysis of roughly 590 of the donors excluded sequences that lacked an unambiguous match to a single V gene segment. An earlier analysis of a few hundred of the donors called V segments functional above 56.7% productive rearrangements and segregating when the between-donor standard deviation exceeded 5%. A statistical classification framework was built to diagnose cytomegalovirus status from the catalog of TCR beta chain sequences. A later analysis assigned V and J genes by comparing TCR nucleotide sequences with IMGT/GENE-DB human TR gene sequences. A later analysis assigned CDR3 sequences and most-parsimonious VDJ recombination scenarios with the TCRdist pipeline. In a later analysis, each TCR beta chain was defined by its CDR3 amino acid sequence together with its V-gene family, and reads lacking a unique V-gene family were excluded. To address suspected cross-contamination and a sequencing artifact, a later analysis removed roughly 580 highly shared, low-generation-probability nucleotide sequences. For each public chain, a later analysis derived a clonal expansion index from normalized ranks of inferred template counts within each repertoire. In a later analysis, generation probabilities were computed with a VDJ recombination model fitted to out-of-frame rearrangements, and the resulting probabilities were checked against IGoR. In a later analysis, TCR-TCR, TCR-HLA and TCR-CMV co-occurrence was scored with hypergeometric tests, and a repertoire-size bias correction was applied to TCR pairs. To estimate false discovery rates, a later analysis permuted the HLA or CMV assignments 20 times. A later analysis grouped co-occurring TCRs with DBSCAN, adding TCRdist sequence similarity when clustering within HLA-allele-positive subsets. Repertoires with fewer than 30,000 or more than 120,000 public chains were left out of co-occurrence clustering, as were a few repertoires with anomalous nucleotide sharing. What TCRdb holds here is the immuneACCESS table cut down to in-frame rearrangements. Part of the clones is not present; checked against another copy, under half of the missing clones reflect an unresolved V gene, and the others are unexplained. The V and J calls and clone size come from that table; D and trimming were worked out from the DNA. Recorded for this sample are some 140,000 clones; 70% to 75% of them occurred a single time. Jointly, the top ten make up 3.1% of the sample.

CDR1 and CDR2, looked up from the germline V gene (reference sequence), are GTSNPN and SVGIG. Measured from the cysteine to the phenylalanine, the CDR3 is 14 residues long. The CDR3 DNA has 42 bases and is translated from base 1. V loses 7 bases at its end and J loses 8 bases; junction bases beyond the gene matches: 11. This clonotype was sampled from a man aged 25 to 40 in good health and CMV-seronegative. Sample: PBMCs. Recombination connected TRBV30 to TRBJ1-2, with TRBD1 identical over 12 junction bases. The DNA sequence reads TGTGCCTACCCACGCCGGGACAGGGGGCACGGCTACACCTTC. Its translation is CAYPRRDRGHGYTF.